This record concerns one T cell receptor beta chain sequence. This clone was recorded a few times. Its cognate antigen has yet to be identified. The sample holds no much larger clone one base away, and base qualities are not on file. This sample was included in a study of Ad26.COV2.S vaccination and SARS-CoV-2 variants (dated by TCRdb to the early 2020s). With regard to the full study: Vaccine-arm donors came from COV1001, a multicentre, randomized, double-blind, placebo-controlled phase I-IIa trial of Ad26.COV2.S in healthy adults. Trial participants were randomized into five groups of five: low-dose or high-dose Ad26.COV2.S given once or twice, or placebo on both occasions. Dosing of Ad26.COV2.S was intramuscular, at either 5x10^10 or 1x10^11 viral particles, delivered as one shot or as two shots spaced 56 days apart. A total of 32 samples were included in the TCR-sequenced set, comprising about 20 Ad26.COV2.S vaccine recipients, 5 placebo recipients and 8 SARS-CoV-2 convalescent individuals. The specificity and breadth of SARS-CoV-2-reactive T cell receptors after Ad26.COV2.S vaccination were assessed by TCRbeta repertoire sequencing. Investigators remained blinded to trial group allocation during experiments and outcome assessment. The investigation overall reported the following: The study lacked the statistical power to compare responses across vaccine doses or regimens. The authors noted that the TCR breadth and depth analyses may have underestimated total T cell responses. Vaccine and placebo recipients had comparable non-spike TCR breadth, which fits with the vaccine containing only spike. After vaccination, spike-specific CD8+ and CD4+ T cell responses were reported to show substantial breadth. Ad26.COV2.S recipients had higher spike-specific TCR breadth than placebo recipients (P = 0.0014).

The immunoSEQ Assay was the method used to sequence TCRbeta CDR3 regions. After extraction, genomic DNA underwent amplification by bias-controlled multiplex PCR, followed by high-throughput sequencing. As for the original processing: Collapsing and filtering of sequences were performed to quantify the absolute abundance of each unique TCRbeta CDR3 region. T cell fraction was estimated by normalizing TCRbeta template counts to usable DNA, with usable DNA measured through amplification of reference genes found in all nucleated cells. Repertoire TCRs were annotated as SARS-CoV-2-specific when V gene, CDR3 amino acid sequence and J gene were exactly matched to a known reactive TCR set. The reference SARS-CoV-2 TCR set was obtained from MIRA and was filtered for enrichment in COVID-19-positive ImmuneCODE repertoires, whereby public or cross-reactive TCRs were removed. Drawing on the MIRA antigens, annotated TCRs were analysed further at the level of specific ORF or position within ORF. Depth was the summed frequency of annotated unique rearrangements, while breadth was defined as annotated unique rearrangements over total unique productive rearrangements. Group comparisons of TCR breadth used two-sided Wilcoxon rank-sum tests. In its TCRdb copy, this immuneACCESS table keeps in-frame sequences only and misses some clones. Where compared with another copy, unresolved V genes explain less than half of these, and the others have no known cause. V, J and clone size reflect that table, while D and trimming were determined from the DNA. The sample profile shows some 640,000 clones; roughly 90% of them were found once. In total, the top ten clones hold approximately 1.5% of the sample.

The sample's treatment or condition label, decoded: around 19 received Ad26.COV2.S at low or high dose, single or two shots; roughly five received placebo; per-sample allocation not given. For vaccine and placebo recipients, the sequenced repertoires came from samples collected on day 63 after the first injection. In Cohort 1b, 25 adults aged 18-55 years were enrolled at a single site in Boston, USA, between 29 July and 7 August 2020. Ad26.COV2.S was a replication-incompetent adenovirus type 26 vector expressing a prefusion-stabilized SARS-CoV-2 spike protein from the original Wuhan strain. CDR1 and CDR2, per the germline V gene, are LGHNA and YNFKEQ. V loses 3 bases, J loses 6 bases, and the germline ends lie 9 bases apart. The CDR3 covers 12 residues, taking in both the cysteine and the phenylalanine. Only the CDR3 region is kept as DNA, spanning 36 bases read in frame from base 1.

Recombination linked TRBV4-2 to TRBJ2-7, with an unclear D gene assignment. The source of this sequence is a person aged 18 to 59 who received the Ad26.COV2.S COVID-19 vaccine or a placebo. Sequencing used peripheral blood, obtained in a trial of Ad26.COV2.S vaccine versus placebo. The sequenced DNA: TGTGCCAGCAGCCACGAGTGGGGCGAGCAGTACTTC. Its product reads: CASSHEWGEQYF.